What follows are 5 T cell receptor beta chains derived from one specimen sequenced in a study of blood T cells in healthy people across ages. Alongside a J-beta primer mix, a sample-barcoded 5' primer served in a second PCR lasting about 7 to 11 cycles. MiXCR, applied by TCRdb to the 5' RACE reads, yields one record per CDR3 protein. The sample consists of under 1 million distinct CDR3 sequences, more than 40% of them appearing once. Sequencing used blood. The source is a man in his fifties or sixties in good health.

The rearrangement uses TRBV4-3 and TRBJ2-4, with D possibly matching TRBD1 (6 bases). TRBJ2-7 explains the end of the DNA better; the J call may be wrong. The CDR3 sequence is 15 residues long. CDR1 and CDR2 from the germline V gene are LGHNA and YSLEER. This CDR3 is CASSQDLGTLYEQYF. CDR3 bases: TGCGCCAGCAGCCAAGATCTCGGGACACTTTACGAGCAGTACTTC.

This clonotype has just a few counts. The rearrangement joins TRBV29-1 to TRBJ1-1; 8 bases are a match to TRBD1. The CDR3 is 14 residues long. Germline assignment: CDR1 SQVTM and CDR2 ANQGSEA. J lost 5 bases, V lost 6 bases, and 11 bases had no gene match. CDR3 nucleotides: TGCAGCGTGGGTACAGGGGGGTATGGGACTGAAGCTTTCTTT. This sequence encodes CSVGTGGYGTEAFF.

The table lists this clonotype with a count of one. The chain is built from TRBV20-1 and TRBJ1-1, with TRBD1 matching over 7 bases. Per the germline V gene, CDR1 is DFQATT and CDR2 is SNEGSKA (reference sequence). The J segment lost 6 bases and the V segment lost 2 bases, leaving 9 bases of the junction unmatched. CDR3 length: 14 residues. This chain's CDR3 is CSARPTGFAPEAFF. CDR3 DNA sequence: TGCAGTGCTAGACCGACAGGGTTTGCGCCTGAAGCTTTCTTT.

J is TRBJ2-1 and V is TRBV4-1; no definite D call. CDR1 and CDR2 from the germline V gene are MGHRA and YSYEKL. CDR3 length: 16 amino acids. Trimming took off 3 bases at V and 0 bases at J, with 12 bases between the two ends. The CDR3 nucleotides are TGCGCCAGCAGCCATGATGGAGAGAGCTCCTACAATGAGCAGTTCTTC. Protein: CASSHDGESSYNEQFF.

This clonotype has more than one count but fewer than ten. This rearrangement joins TRBV4-1 to TRBJ2-5, with D maybe TRBD1 (5 bases). V was clipped by 0 bases and J by 5 bases, with 7 bases between them. Per the germline V gene, CDR1 is MGHRA and CDR2 is YSYEKL. This CDR3 contains 13 residues. This CDR3 is CASSQDPGETQYF. CDR3 nucleotides: TGCGCCAGCAGCCAAGATCCAGGGGAGACCCAGTACTTC.